This record looks at one TCR beta chain sequence and its context. The sample originates from a study of control samples from healthy donors and cancer patients. With V trimmed by 3 bases and J by 9 bases, 8 bases remained unmatched. The CDR3 runs 15 residues. The germline V gene has CDR1 LNHDA and CDR2 SQIVND (reference sequence). Assay: immunoSEQ multiplex PCR; the TCRdb copy retains only in-frame clones and omits some. Of about 50,000 clones in the sample, roughly nine tenths were seen once. The chain is built from TRBV19 and TRBJ2-2; 9 nucleotides match TRBD1. Sequenced input: PBMCs. The TCR was taken from a man aged 30 to 39 with colorectal cancer. The CDR3, as DNA: TGTGCCAGTAGTATCACAGGGGGCGAGATCAGGGAGCTGTTTTTT. It yields the protein CASSITGGEIRELFF.